The source of this T cell receptor (beta chain) is a study of CD8+ T cells in alopecia areata. Remarks on this clone: The antigen is not known.

Overall study findings and caveats: Among the 100 top clones, expanded CD8+ clones, like scalp clonality, were significantly decreased by tofacitinib. Possibly because of HLA-related factors, TCR sharing was less clear across patients than in mice. Amid tofacitinib therapy, many expanded lesional clones stayed present in scalp and blood.

V lost 4 bases and J 0 bases, leaving 13 bases between the germline ends. Germline CDR1 and CDR2: SNHLY and FYNNEI. This CDR3 spans 15 amino acids. Documented treatment: oral pan-JAK inhibitor, 5-10 mg twice daily. As part of sample collection, lesional scalp punch biopsies and peripheral blood were taken from alopecia areata patients. RNA extraction was followed by reverse transcription into cDNA, which acted as the sequencing template. Assay used: immunoSEQ multiplex PCR; TCRdb lists only in-frame clones, some missing. This sample yields 100,000 to 140,000 clones, of which 80% to 85% are seen a single time; under 25% belongs to the top ten.

This sequence originates from a human donor with alopecia areata. The chain carries TRBV2 and TRBJ2-7; possibly TRBD1 for D (5 bases). The sample was CD8+ T cells sorted from blood, taken at week 24, from a patient treated with tofacitinib. The DNA for the CDR3 is TGTGCCAGCAGTGTTAGGGGCTATAGCTCCTACGAGCAGTACTTC. Translated: CASSVRGYSSYEQYF.